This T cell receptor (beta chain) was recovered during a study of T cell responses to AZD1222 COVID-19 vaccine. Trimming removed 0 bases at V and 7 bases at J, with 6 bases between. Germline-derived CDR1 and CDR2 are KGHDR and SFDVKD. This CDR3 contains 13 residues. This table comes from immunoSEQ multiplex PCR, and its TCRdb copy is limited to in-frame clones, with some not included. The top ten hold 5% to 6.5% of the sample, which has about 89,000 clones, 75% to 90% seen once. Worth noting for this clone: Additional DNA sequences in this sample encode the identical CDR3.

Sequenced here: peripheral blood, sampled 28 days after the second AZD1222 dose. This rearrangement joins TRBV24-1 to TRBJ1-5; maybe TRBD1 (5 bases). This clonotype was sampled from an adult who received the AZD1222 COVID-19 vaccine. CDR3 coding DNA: TGTGCCACCAGTGATTTGCGGGGGCAGCCCCAGCATTTT. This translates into CATSDLRGQPQHF.